The 18 T cell receptor beta chains in this list originate from one sample, sequenced in a study of T-cell reconstitution after alpha-beta-depleted transplantation in children. The authors prepared the TCRbeta library with unique molecular identifiers. In TCRdb, the PCR reads were re-called with MiXCR into one record per CDR3 protein. The data show 100,000 to 120,000 distinct CDR3 sequences, with 10% seen just once and about 8.8% held by the top ten. Sequenced here: PBMCs from the stem cell graft donor, sampled from the stem cell graft. All receptors derive from a human donor who donated a stem cell graft to a child with acute lymphoblastic leukemia.

This clonotype was counted many times. V gene TRBV20-1 combines with J gene TRBJ2-7; D is possibly TRBD2 (6 bases). Trimming cost V 3 bases and J 4 bases, with 16 bases left between them. CDR1 is DFQATT and CDR2 is SNEGSKA in the germline V gene (reference sequence). The CDR3 length is 14 residues. The CDR3 bases are TGCAGTGCTAGGGAGGGACCGGCGACGTACGAGCAGTACTTC. Amino acids: CSAREGPATYEQYF.

This clonotype was seen many times. The gene calls are TRBV19 and TRBJ2-7; possible D gene TRBD2, 5 bases. The V end was cut by 8 bases, the J end by 2 bases, with 13 bases between. The CDR3 is 13 amino acids. CDR1 and CDR2 (germline): LNHDA, SQIVND (reference sequence). The CDR3 nucleotides read TGTGCCAGTGCCGCCCGGGGAACCTACGAGCAGTACTTC. This translates into CASAARGTYEQYF.

This clonotype was counted ten times or more. This chain connects TRBV12-3 or TRBV12-4 to TRBJ2-1, with D perhaps matching TRBD2 (6 bases). V lost 1 base and J lost 3, with 19 bases in between. The CDR3 runs to 18 residues. The CDR3 loop reads CASSLVYGSGRFYNEQFF. The CDR3 DNA sequence: TGTGCCAGCAGTTTAGTATACGGTAGCGGAAGATTCTACAATGAGCAGTTCTTC.

There are many counts of this clonotype. This chain connects TRBV7-3 to TRBJ2-1; 10 bases align to TRBD2. This CDR3 is 18 amino acids long. With V trimmed by 1 base and J by 9 bases, 15 bases remained unmatched. From germline, CDR1 is SGHTA and CDR2 FQGTGA. In DNA form, the CDR3 reads TGTGCCAGCAGCTTAAATGCGGGGCTAGCGGGAGACGGGGGTGAGCAGTTCTTC. Translating gives CASSLNAGLAGDGGEQFF.

At least ten counts were recorded for this clonotype. The chain couples TRBV12-3 or TRBV12-4 to TRBJ1-1; no clear D gene. The CDR3 is 14 residues long. V lost 3 bases and J lost 1, with 9 bases in between. The CDR3 nucleotides read TGTGCCAGCAGTTTTAGTGGAGGGAACACTGAAGCTTTCTTT. Translating gives CASSFSGGNTEAFF.

Many counts were recorded for this clonotype. V and J are TRBV5-1 and TRBJ2-7, with D hard to call. CDR1 SGHRS and CDR2 YFSETQ come from the germline V gene. The CDR3 has 16 residues. The ends were cut back, 4 bases at V and 0 bases at J, with 17 bases in the middle. DNA for the CDR3: TGCGCCAGCAGCCGAAGGTCTGGGCGGCCCTCCTACGAGCAGTACTTC. Its translation: CASSRRSGRPSYEQYF.

Ten or more counts support this clonotype. This chain joins TRBV20-1 and TRBJ1-2, with unresolved D. The CDR3 length is 11 residues. V was pared by 8 bases and J by 2 bases, with 9 bases between. The V gene's germline CDR1 is DFQATT and CDR2 SNEGSKA (reference sequence). The DNA for the CDR3 is TGCAGTACCCGGGAGAACTATGGCTACACCTTC. Protein product: CSTRENYGYTF.

This clonotype appeared many times. This CDR3 reads CASSLESDTQYF. The CDR3 DNA reads TGTGCCAGCAGTTTAGAGTCAGATACGCAGTATTTT. The chain employs TRBV27 and TRBJ2-3; no clear D. Germline V gene lookup returns CDR1 MNHEY and CDR2 SMNVEV (reference sequence). The CDR3 has 12 amino acids. V was pared by 2 bases and J by 4 bases, with 4 bases between.

Many counts were recorded for this clonotype. The CDR3 DNA sequence: TGCGCCAGCAGCACAGGATCCGGAAACACCATATATTTT. It is translated as CASSTGSGNTIYF. This sequence joins TRBV5-1 and TRBJ1-3; tentatively, D is TRBD1 (5 bases). Germline V gene sequence: CDR1 SGHRS, CDR2 YFSETQ. CDR3 length: 13 amino acids. V was clipped by 4 bases and J by 4 bases, with 9 bases between them.

This clonotype was observed many times. The chain uses TRBV6-5 and TRBJ2-7; 8 bases align to TRBD2. The CDR3 length is 16 residues. V lost 0 bases to trimming and J lost 7 bases; unmatched junction nucleotides: 11. Per the germline V gene, CDR1 is MNHEY and CDR2 is SVGAGI. The CDR3 nucleotides are TGTGCCAGCAGTTACTCCGGAGTAGCGGGGAGGAATGAGCAGTACTTC. Protein sequence: CASSYSGVAGRNEQYF.

This clonotype was recorded at least ten times. The CDR3 protein is CSARVVSGSGLYNEQFF. DNA for the CDR3: TGCAGTGCTAGAGTTGTCAGCGGGTCGGGCCTATACAATGAGCAGTTCTTC. The chain carries TRBV20-1 and TRBJ2-1; D may be TRBD2 (6 bases). V shed 1 base and J shed 4 bases, with 20 bases lying between them. The CDR3 length is 17 residues. In germline, CDR1 is DFQATT, CDR2 SNEGSKA (reference sequence).

Ten or more counts support this clonotype. The chain joins TRBV6-6 to TRBJ2-7; D is uncertain. The CDR3 totals 13 residues. Deletions cut 8 bases from V and 2 bases from J, with 13 bases between. The germline V gene has CDR1 MNHNY and CDR2 SVGAGI (reference sequence). The CDR3 loop reads CASGDLIPYEQYF. In DNA form, the CDR3 reads TGTGCCAGCGGAGACCTGATCCCCTACGAGCAGTACTTC.

This clonotype appeared many times. The gene calls are TRBV3-1 and TRBJ2-5; D is perhaps TRBD1 or TRBD2 (5 bases each). CDR3 length equals 19 residues. Germline V gives CDR1 LGHDT, CDR2 YNNKEL (reference sequence). V shed 1 base and J shed 5 bases, with 26 bases lying between them. The CDR3 is CASSQALPRGRKVAETQYF. CDR3 nucleotides: TGTGCCAGCAGCCAAGCCCTCCCTCGGGGCCGGAAAGTAGCTGAGACCCAGTACTTC.

The genes are TRBV11-1 and TRBJ2-1, with 7 nucleotides matching TRBD2. CDR1 SGHAT and CDR2 FQDESV come from the germline V gene (reference sequence). J was trimmed by 4 bases and V by 5 bases; bases with no gene match: 8. The CDR3 runs 15 residues. The chain's CDR3 is CASSRGVAGYNEQFF. CDR3 sequence (DNA): TGTGCCAGCAGCCGGGGAGTAGCGGGTTACAATGAGCAGTTCTTC.

This clonotype was observed many times. J is TRBJ1-1 and V is TRBV5-6; 8 bases align to TRBD1. V was pared by 3 bases and J by 5 bases, with 9 bases of the junction left unmatched. This CDR3 is 15 amino acids long. Germline values: CDR1 SGHDT, CDR2 YYEEEE. The CDR3 sequence: CASSSVDRGGTEAFF. The DNA of the CDR3 is TGTGCCAGCAGCTCGGTCGACAGGGGAGGTACTGAAGCTTTCTTT.

In its sample, this clonotype was seen many times. The chain is built from TRBV12-3 or TRBV12-4 and TRBJ1-3; D is perhaps TRBD1 (5 bases). V was trimmed by 8 bases and J by 4 bases, leaving 15 bases between them. The CDR3 spans 14 residues. The CDR3, as DNA: TGTGCCAGCCTTCTCCGAGGGACGGGAAACACCATATATTTT. It is translated as CASLLRGTGNTIYF.

There are many counts of this clonotype. This chain uses TRBV15 with TRBJ1-4, with 7 bases lining up with TRBD1. Germline loops: CDR1 LNHNV, CDR2 YYDKDF (reference sequence). J gave up 5 bases and V 9 bases, and 9 bases lay outside the gene matches. The length of the CDR3 is 14 residues. The CDR3 bases are TGTGCCACGACCTACAGGGGCAAAAATGAAAAACTGTTTTTT. Amino acids: CATTYRGKNEKLFF.

This clonotype came up many times. This rearrangement joins TRBV5-1 to TRBJ2-2; TRBD1 or TRBD2 may be the D gene (5 bases each). Germline CDR1 SGHRS, CDR2 YFSETQ. V lost 4 bases and J 3 bases, leaving 16 bases between the germline ends. This CDR3 has 16 amino acids. CDR3 loop: CASSPLRGRDTGELFF. CDR3 sequence (DNA): TGCGCCAGCAGCCCCCTGAGGGGAAGGGACACCGGGGAGCTGTTTTTT.